The source of this TCR beta chain is a study of T cell responses to AZD1222 COVID-19 vaccine (dated by TCRdb to the early 2020s). For the wider study: A total of about 230 trial participants underwent TCR sequencing, of whom some 210 received two doses of AZD1222 and about 26 received two doses of the MenACWY control vaccine. Trial participants were enrolled into age subgroups of 18-55, 56-69 and 70-plus years, which contained approximately 150, 28 and 58 TCR-sequenced participants, respectively.

The V end loses 5 bases and the J end loses 4 bases, and a stretch of 12 bases separates them. From a lookup of the germline V gene, CDR1 and CDR2 are KGHSH and LQKENI. The CDR3 numbers 15 residues from cysteine through phenylalanine. The only DNA kept is the CDR3, 45 bases in frame from the first base. The CDR3 regions of human TCRbeta chains were analyzed by immunosequencing. The authors' pipeline ran thus. Repertoire TCRs were checked for matches against a reference library of SARS-CoV-2-specific TCRs that had been generated using the MIRA antigen-specificity platform. Breadth was defined as the fraction of unique TCRs that were SARS-CoV-2-associated, and depth was defined as the fraction of total T cells that were SARS-CoV-2-associated. Each spike-specific TCR was assigned to its reactive spike region and to a CD4 or CD8 class using the MIRA data. Log10-transformed breadth and depth values were compared by one-way ANOVA with Sidak's multiple comparisons tests. What TCRdb holds here is the immuneACCESS table cut down to in-frame rearrangements. Part of the clones is not present; checked against another copy, under half of the missing clones reflect an unresolved V gene, and the others are unexplained. V and J calls and clone size come straight from that table; D and trimming were deduced from the DNA. The table for this sample lists roughly 25,000 clones; 86% of them were counted only once. The ten largest clones capture around 7.9% of the sample.

Overall study results and their limits: Conclusions about previously exposed vaccinees are limited because only a handful of AZD1222 recipients were SARS-CoV-2 seropositive at baseline. Reportedly, close to half of the unique spike-specific TCRs recognized epitopes lying outside the regions that are mutated in the B.1.351 and B.1.1.7 variants. In the small 56-69-year group, the increase in depth fell short of significance, most likely because of low power. After two AZD1222 doses, both the breadth and the depth of spike-specific TCRs were significantly higher than at day 0 and than in MenACWY recipients. The whole spike protein was spanned by vaccine-associated CD4 TCRs, and dominant responses were seen in regions 160-218 and 743-854. Because no samples from the day 14 peak response were available, repertoires could be characterized only after the peak T cell response. Participants were mostly white British, with more females than males. The authors suggested clonal diversity may have been underestimated.

The time point label, as the study defines it: about 28 days (+/-7) after the second vaccine dose. AZD1222 recipients given second doses at about 4 weeks or at about 12 weeks were pooled, since spike-specific TCR depth and breadth were not found to differ between the two schedules. The vaccinee samples were drawn from two UK trials, COV001 and COV002, one of which was a single-blind randomized controlled phase 2/3 trial testing AZD1222 (ChAdOx1 nCoV-19) in healthy adults. For TCRbeta chain sequencing, PBMC samples from trial participants were taken at day 0 and at day 28 after the second dose. Comments on this clone: Its target antigen remains unknown. One base away there is no much larger clone; base qualities are not given.

The chain is assembled from TRBV18 and TRBJ1-6, and the D gene may be TRBD1, 5 bases matching. The sequences come from peripheral blood, collected 28 days after the second AZD1222 dose. The TCR was taken from an adult who received the AZD1222 COVID-19 vaccine. The CDR3 corresponds to CASSYEGIYNSPLHF. Read as DNA, the sequence is TGTGCCAGCTCATATGAGGGGATTTATAATTCACCCCTCCACTTT. The variable domain in full, with residues beyond the CDR3 obtained from the reference TRBV18 and TRBJ1-6 genes, is NAGVMQNPRHLVRRRGQEARLRCSPMKGHSHVYWYRQLPEEGLKFMVYLQKENIIDESGMPKERFSAEFPKEGPSILRIQQVVRGDSAAYFCASSYEGIYNSPLHFGNGTRLTVT.